This TCR beta chain appears in the sequencing data of a study of T cells after yellow fever vaccination. Researchers made TCR cDNA using 5'RACE template switching, and this step added a universal primer site and UMIs. MiXCR, applied by TCRdb to the 5' RACE reads, yields one record per CDR3 protein. The sample records some 350,000 distinct CDR3 sequences, roughly 4% being singletons. V was shortened by 2 bases and J by 8 bases, with 15 bases between the two germline ends. There are 15 residues in the CDR3. Per the germline V gene, CDR1 is LGHDT and CDR2 is YNNKEL (reference sequence). This clonotype has just a few counts.

The sample here was PBMCs, taken 5 days after the yellow fever booster vaccination. The origin of this receptor is a man younger than 35 who received the YFV17D yellow fever vaccine. This chain uses TRBV3-1 with TRBJ1-4, with D perhaps matching TRBD1 (5 bases). This chain's CDR3 is CASSQPGSLGEKLFF. For the CDR3, the DNA is TGTGCCAGCAGCCAACCAGGGTCGTTGGGAGAAAAACTGTTTTTT.